One and the same sample provided the 23 T cell receptor beta chains below, sequenced in a study of blood T cell repertoires in COVID-19. The data were produced by immunoSEQ multiplex PCR, yet TCRdb's version contains in-frame clones alone and is incomplete. The repertoire has about 120,000 clones, nearly 90% of them found once; the top ten carry about 4%. The sample taken for sequencing was peripheral blood. These receptors were collected from a woman aged 55-70 years with COVID-19, enrolled during active disease.

The chain has TRBV25-1 and TRBJ1-1, with 10 bases aligning to TRBD1. Trimming at V came to 4 bases and at J to 3 bases, leaving 8 bases not matched to a gene. The CDR3 spans 16 residues. Germline V gene lookup returns CDR1 MGHDK and CDR2 SYGVNS. For the CDR3, the DNA is TGTGCCAGCAGTGGCCCCCGACAGGGGGCGTACACTGAAGCTTTCTTT. Translated: CASSGPRQGAYTEAFF.

This chain joins TRBV11-3 and TRBJ2-2; D possibly corresponds to TRBD2 (6 bases). Trimming stripped 5 bases from V and 0 bases from J, with 22 bases between. The CDR3 runs to 19 residues. Germline V gene lookup returns CDR1 SGHNT and CDR2 YENEEA. CDR3 region: CASSPGVGSAWSNTGELFF. The CDR3 DNA is TGTGCCAGCAGCCCGGGGGTAGGCAGCGCCTGGTCGAACACCGGGGAGCTGTTTTTT.

V gene TRBV4-3 combines with J gene TRBJ1-2, with TRBD1 matching 9 bases. CDR1 and CDR2 (germline): LGHNA, YSLEER. This CDR3 comprises 14 residues. J gave up 6 bases and V 1 base, and 3 bases lay outside the gene matches. The CDR3 region is CASSQVGQGHGYTF. The CDR3 DNA reads as TGCGCCAGCAGCCAAGTGGGACAGGGCCATGGCTACACCTTC.

For the CDR3, the DNA is TGTGCCAGCAGTTACTCCCGGGACAGGGTTATCAATGAGCAGTTCTTC. Its translation is CASSYSRDRVINEQFF. The chain carries TRBV6-5 and TRBJ2-1; TRBD1 matches at 9 bases. Germline V CDR1 and CDR2: MNHEY, SVGAGI. The trim removed 0 bases at V and 6 bases at J, leaving 6 bases unmatched. The CDR3 has 16 amino acids.

This clone was recorded once. This rearrangement joins TRBV15 to TRBJ1-6; TRBD1 matches at 7 bases. The CDR3 is 14 amino acids. The germline CDR1 and CDR2 sequences are LNHNV and YYDKDF (reference sequence). V trimming: 5 bases; J trimming: 8 bases; junction bases outside the gene matches: 6. The DNA for the CDR3 is TGTGCCACCAGCCGGGACAGCCCGTATTCACCCCTCCACTTT. Protein sequence: CATSRDSPYSPLHF.

A few counts support this clone. The chain joins TRBV5-4 to TRBJ1-3; 7 nucleotides line up with TRBD1. This CDR3 spans 15 amino acids. Germline V gene lookup returns CDR1 SGHNT and CDR2 YYREEE (reference sequence). V shed 3 bases, J shed 2 bases, and the junction held 5 bases outside the gene matches. The CDR3 loop is CASSSQGRPGNTIYF. Written as DNA, the CDR3 is TGTGCCAGCAGCTCACAGGGGAGGCCTGGAAACACCATATATTTT.

The chain carries TRBV10-3 and TRBJ2-7; 10 positions agree with TRBD1. Germline V gene data show CDR1 as ENHRY and CDR2 as SYGVKD. The length of the CDR3 is 13 residues. V was clipped by 11 bases and J by 6 bases; unmatched bases: 10. CDR3 amino acids: CAGTGVPLGEQYF. The CDR3 coding sequence is TGTGCCGGGACAGGGGTGCCCCTCGGCGAGCAGTACTTC.

The CDR3: CASSLIGLGGAETQYF. The DNA for the CDR3 is TGTGCCAGCAGCTTAATCGGCTTGGGCGGGGCAGAGACCCAGTACTTC. The chain combines TRBV7-3 with TRBJ2-5, with D possibly TRBD2 on 6 matching bases. V was trimmed by 1 base and J by 4 bases, leaving 16 bases between them. Germline assignment: CDR1 SGHTA and CDR2 FQGTGA. This CDR3 spans 16 amino acids.

The chain recombines TRBV11-2 with TRBJ1-3; D not certain. The V gene lost 5 bases and the J gene lost 1 base, with 12 bases spanning the gap. Germline-derived CDR1 and CDR2 are SGHAT and FQNNGV. The length of the CDR3 is 15 residues. In DNA form, the CDR3 reads TGTGCCAGCAGCACTGAGGGAGGGTCTGGAAACACCATATATTTT. Its translation is CASSTEGGSGNTIYF.

The chain links TRBV9 to TRBJ2-1, with a tentative D call TRBD1 (6 bases). Germline lookup yields CDR1 SGDLS and CDR2 YYNGEE. CDR3 length: 14 residues. V gave up 4 bases and J gave up 4 bases, with 12 bases separating them. The CDR3 spells CASSPRTAYNEQFF. The CDR3 bases are TGTGCCAGCAGCCCAAGGACAGCATACAATGAGCAGTTCTTC.

The chain is built from TRBV5-1 and TRBJ1-2, with a weak D call TRBD1 (5 bases). Germline-derived CDR1 and CDR2 are SGHRS and YFSETQ. Trimming left V 6 bases short and J 5 bases short, with 14 bases between. The CDR3 loop spans 13 amino acids. CDR3 in amino acids: CASTIGEGYGYTF. The CDR3 region has the DNA TGCGCCAGCACCATCGGGGAGGGGTATGGCTACACCTTC.

This sequence joins TRBV27 and TRBJ1-6; 12 bases fit TRBD1. The CDR3 totals 15 residues. Germline lookup yields CDR1 MNHEY and CDR2 SMNVEV (reference sequence). With V trimmed by 7 bases and J by 7 bases, 5 bases remained unmatched. CDR3 sequence: CASTRGTGGNSPLHF. The CDR3 DNA follows: TGTGCCAGCACCCGGGGGACAGGGGGCAATTCACCCCTCCACTTT.

A word on this clone: A read error may produce the germline difference seen at one junction end. The chain combines TRBV7-2 with TRBJ1-1; possibly TRBD1 for D (5 bases). This CDR3 is 14 amino acids long. Germline V lookup: CDR1 SGHTA, CDR2 FQGNSA. CDR3 residues: CASSRNGLSGHRRF. The DNA of the CDR3 is TGTGCCAGCAGCAGGAATGGGCTTTCAGGGCATCGGAGATTT.

This chain joins TRBV7-2 and TRBJ2-2, with TRBD2 as a possible D gene (5 bases). CDR1 and CDR2 (germline): SGHTA, FQGNSA. Trimming left V 5 bases short and J 5 bases short, with 15 bases between. The CDR3 runs 15 residues. The CDR3: CASSPRRGRTGELFF. The DNA for the CDR3 is TGTGCCAGCAGCCCCCGACGGGGTCGGACCGGGGAGCTGTTTTTT.

The chain joins TRBV27 to TRBJ1-1; no clear D gene. V lost 5 bases and J lost 0, with 10 bases in between. CDR1 is MNHEY, CDR2 SMNVEV, per germline (reference sequence). The CDR3 spans 14 residues. The DNA of the CDR3 is TGTGCCAGCAGTCAGAGCCGGGTGAACACTGAAGCTTTCTTT. This sequence encodes CASSQSRVNTEAFF.

The chain combines TRBV12-5 with TRBJ2-2; 8 bases agree with TRBD1. CDR3 length equals 14 residues. Unmatched junction bases numbered 1, after V lost 3 bases and J lost 4 bases. The germline CDR1 and CDR2 sequences are LGHNT and FRNRAP. The CDR3 sequence: CASGFTGGTGELFF. Here the CDR3 DNA reads TGTGCTAGTGGTTTCACAGGGGGCACCGGGGAGCTGTTTTTT.

The J gene is TRBJ2-1, the V gene TRBV5-8, with 7 bases aligning to TRBD2. J was trimmed by 8 bases and V by 3 bases; bases with no gene match: 14. The CDR3 is 16 amino acids. Looked up from germline, CDR1 is SGHTS and CDR2 is YDEGEE. The CDR3 bases are TGTGCCAGCAGCTCACGAATAGCGGGCCGAGGGGATGAGCAGTTCTTC. Residues: CASSSRIAGRGDEQFF.

The V and J genes are TRBV9 and TRBJ1-4; a weak D match, TRBD1 (5 bases). This CDR3 is 14 amino acids long. CDR1 and CDR2 from the germline V gene are SGDLS and YYNGEE. V was shortened by 2 bases and J by 4 bases, with 9 bases between the two germline ends. CDR3 in amino acids: CASSVSGFNEKLFF. CDR3 coding DNA: TGTGCCAGCAGCGTTTCAGGGTTTAATGAAAAACTGTTTTTT.

CDR3 nucleotides: TGTGCCAGCCTTATAGACAGGGACCACGAGCAGTACTTC. Translated: CASLIDRDHEQYF. V is TRBV2 and J is TRBJ2-7; 7 nucleotides match TRBD1. This CDR3 has 13 amino acids. CDR1 and CDR2 from the germline V gene are SNHLY and FYNNEI. After removal of 8 bases from V and 5 bases from J, the junction contained 9 bases not matched to a gene. The complete variable domain, with remaining parts taken from reference TRBV2 and TRBJ2-7, reads EPEVTQTPSHQVTQMGQEVILRCVPISNHLYFYWYRQILGQKVEFLVSFYNNEISEKSEIFDDQFSVERPDGSNFTLKIRSTKLEDSAMYFCASLIDRDHEQYFGPGTRLTVT.

The chain couples TRBV7-2 to TRBJ1-6; 12 bases align to TRBD1. Germline V gene sequence: CDR1 SGHTA, CDR2 FQGNSA. This CDR3 is 17 amino acids long. J was trimmed by 9 bases and V by 6 bases; bases with no gene match: 12. The CDR3 region has the DNA TGTGCCAGCAGTCCGGGACAGGGGGCATCAGTCGGTTCACCCCTCCACTTT. Its translation is CASSPGQGASVGSPLHF. Together with reference TRBV7-2 and TRBJ1-6, the CDR3 gives the full variable domain: GAGVSQSPSNKVTEKGKDVELRCDPISGHTALYWYRQSLGQGLEFLIYFQGNSAPDKSGLPSDRFSAERTGGSVSTLTIQRTQQEDSAVYLCASSPGQGASVGSPLHFGNGTRLTVT.

This chain links TRBV6-5 with TRBJ1-5; D unresolved. The CDR3 length is 15 residues. Trimming left V 6 bases short and J 0 bases short, with 12 bases between. Looked up from germline, CDR1 is MNHEY and CDR2 is SVGAGI. CDR3 amino acids: CASSRSYHSNQPQHF. The CDR3 coding sequence is TGTGCCAGCAGCCGGTCCTATCATAGCAATCAGCCCCAGCATTTT.

The chain uses TRBV5-1 and TRBJ1-2; D is possibly TRBD1 (5 bases). Looked up from germline, CDR1 is SGHRS and CDR2 is YFSETQ. The ends were cut back, 5 bases at V and 1 base at J, with 18 bases in the middle. There are 16 residues in the CDR3. Here the CDR3 DNA reads TGCGCCAGCAGTGTAATTCTGGAACAGGTTAACTATGGCTACACCTTC. Translation gives CASSVILEQVNYGYTF. The full variable domain, completed using reference TRBV5-1 and TRBJ1-2, is KAGVTQTPRYLIKTRGQQVTLSCSPISGHRSVSWYQQTPGQGLQFLFEYFSETQRNKGNFPGRFSGRQFSNSRSEMNVSTLELGDSALYLCASSVILEQVNYGYTFGSGTRLTVV.

V is TRBV18 and J is TRBJ1-1; the match to TRBD1 covers 12 bases. Germline loops: CDR1 KGHSH, CDR2 LQKENI. Trimming cost V 3 bases and J 4 bases; bases outside gene matches: 6. This CDR3 spans 16 amino acids. The CDR3 nucleotides read TGTGCCAGCTCACCCCCGGGACAGGGGGCGAGCACTGAAGCTTTCTTT. It is translated as CASSPPGQGASTEAFF.